The 8 T cell receptor beta chains listed next were all sequenced from one sample in a study of T cells in Graves' hyperthyroidism and ophthalmopathy. What was amplified from RNA transcripts were TCR beta CDR3 regions. Researchers ran a first-round RT-PCR on the TCR CDR3 using the HTBI primer set. MiXCR, applied by TCRdb to the multiplex PCR reads, yields one record per CDR3 protein. The sample lists around 660,000 distinct CDR3 sequences, 45% occurring once. Sequenced material: peripheral blood or thyroid tissue (not recorded which). These receptors were obtained from an adult man with Graves' disease, either hyperthyroidism or ophthalmopathy (not recorded which).

The chain joins TRBV7-4 to TRBJ1-5, with 12 nucleotides matching TRBD1. The CDR3 length is 15 residues. Germline-derived CDR1 and CDR2 are SGHVT and SQSDAQ. The trim removed 5 bases at V and 7 bases at J, leaving 6 bases unmatched. The CDR3 spells CASSRGTGGWQPQHF. The CDR3 coding sequence is TGTGCCAGCAGCAGGGGGACAGGGGGCTGGCAGCCCCAGCATTTT.

The rearrangement uses TRBV24-1 and TRBJ1-5; 7 positions agree with TRBD1. Germline V CDR1 and CDR2: KGHDR, SFDVKD. The CDR3 loop spans 15 amino acids. V lost 4 bases to trimming and J lost 5 bases; unmatched junction nucleotides: 7. For the CDR3, the DNA is TGTGCCACCAGTGAAGGGACAGTTCGGGATCAGCCCCAGCATTTT. As protein: CATSEGTVRDQPQHF.

This clonotype has at least ten counts. The rearrangement uses TRBV29-1 and TRBJ2-7; TRBD1 is a possible D gene (6 bases). The CDR3 spans 13 residues. The germline CDR1 and CDR2 sequences are SQVTM and ANQGSEA. With 4 bases removed from V and 5 bases from J, the gap between germline ends came to 15 bases. The CDR3 sequence is CSVATGGNDEQYF. The CDR3 bases are TGCAGCGTTGCGACAGGTGGAAACGACGAGCAGTACTTC.

In this sample, this clonotype turned up once. This chain uses TRBV10-3 with TRBJ2-7, with D tentatively TRBD1 or TRBD2 (5 bases each). V was clipped by 8 bases and J by 5 bases, with 10 bases between them. Germline values: CDR1 ENHRY, CDR2 SYGVKD. The CDR3 has 11 amino acids. The CDR3 loop reads CAIGTGNEQYF. The CDR3 DNA reads TGTGCCATCGGGACGGGGAACGAGCAGTACTTC.

There are many counts of this clonotype. This sequence joins TRBV29-1 and TRBJ1-5; D is unresolved. V lost 4 bases to trimming and J lost 4 bases, with 11 bases between them. Germline V gives CDR1 SQVTM, CDR2 ANQGSEA. There are 13 residues in the CDR3. Written as DNA, the CDR3 is TGCAGCGTTGTCGTCGGGAGTAATCAGCCCCAGCATTTT. This gives the protein CSVVVGSNQPQHF.

The chain combines TRBV19 with TRBJ2-2; D possibly matches TRBD1 or TRBD2 (5 bases each). CDR3 length equals 16 residues. CDR1 is LNHDA and CDR2 is SQIVND in the germline V gene (reference sequence). The V and J ends lost 6 bases and 4 bases respectively, with 18 bases between them. DNA for the CDR3: TGTGCCAGTAGGTTGGGGGAGTTAAGGAGCACCGGGGAGCTGTTTTTT. Translating it yields CASRLGELRSTGELFF.

The J gene is TRBJ1-5, the V gene TRBV9; D is perhaps TRBD1 (6 bases). The V end was cut by 5 bases, the J end by 5 bases, with 14 bases between. CDR1 and CDR2 from the germline V gene are SGDLS and YYNGEE. The length of the CDR3 is 14 residues. CDR3 sequence: CASSEGERDQPQHF. In DNA, the CDR3 is TGTGCCAGCAGTGAGGGGGAGCGCGATCAGCCCCAGCATTTT.

This clonotype was observed a few times. This chain connects TRBV12-3 or TRBV12-4 to TRBJ1-2; TRBD1 aligns across 8 bases. The CDR3 sequence is 12 residues long. The V segment lost 9 bases and the J segment 6 bases; nucleotides outside the gene matches: 6. CDR3 amino acids: CASSDRVDGYTF. CDR3 bases: TGTGCCAGTTCGGACAGGGTCGATGGCTACACCTTC.